Described below is a single TCR beta chain sequence and its context. The CDR3 consists of 13 residues. Per germline, CDR1 KGHSH and CDR2 LQKENI. Trimming took off 5 bases at V and 1 base at J, with 8 bases between the two ends. Libraries were prepared by immunoSEQ multiplex PCR; TCRdb keeps only in-frame clonotypes and omits some of them. The table includes some 500,000 clones, 90% to 97% detected once. The sample is drawn from a study of shared clonotypes between healthy human individuals. Sequencing was performed on naive CD4+ T cells sorted from blood. Subset of the sample: CD45RA+ positively selected. The sequence came from a woman under 40 in good health. This chain connects TRBV18 to TRBJ1-1, with D possibly matching TRBD1 (6 bases). CDR3 sequence: CASSWGRNTEAFF. CDR3 bases: TGTGCCAGCTCATGGGGGCGGAACACTGAAGCTTTCTTT.